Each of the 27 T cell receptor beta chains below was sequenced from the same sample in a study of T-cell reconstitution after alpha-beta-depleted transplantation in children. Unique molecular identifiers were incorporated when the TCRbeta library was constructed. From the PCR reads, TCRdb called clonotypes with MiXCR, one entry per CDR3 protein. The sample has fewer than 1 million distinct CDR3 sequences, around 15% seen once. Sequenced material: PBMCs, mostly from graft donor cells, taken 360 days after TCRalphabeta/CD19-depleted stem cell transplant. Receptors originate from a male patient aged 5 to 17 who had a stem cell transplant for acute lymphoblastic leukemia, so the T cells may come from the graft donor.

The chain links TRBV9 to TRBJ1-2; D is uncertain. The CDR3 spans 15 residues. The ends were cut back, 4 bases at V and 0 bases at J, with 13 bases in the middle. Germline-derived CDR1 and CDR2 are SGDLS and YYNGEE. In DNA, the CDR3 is TGTGCCAGCAGCCCCCGGGCAGCCTCTAACTATGGCTACACCTTC. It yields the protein CASSPRAASNYGYTF. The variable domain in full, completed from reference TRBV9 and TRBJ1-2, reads DSGVTQTPKHLITATGQRVTLRCSPRSGDLSVYWYQQSLDQGLQFLIQYYNGEERAKGNILERFSAQQFPDLHSELNLSSLELGDSALYFCASSPRAASNYGYTFGSGTRLTVV.

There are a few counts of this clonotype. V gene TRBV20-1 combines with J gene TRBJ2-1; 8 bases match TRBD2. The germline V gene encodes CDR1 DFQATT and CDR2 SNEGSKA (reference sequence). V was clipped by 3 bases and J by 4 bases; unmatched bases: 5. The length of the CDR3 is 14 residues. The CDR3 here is CSASSGAAYNEQFF. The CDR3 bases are TGCAGTGCTAGTAGCGGGGCCGCATACAATGAGCAGTTCTTC.

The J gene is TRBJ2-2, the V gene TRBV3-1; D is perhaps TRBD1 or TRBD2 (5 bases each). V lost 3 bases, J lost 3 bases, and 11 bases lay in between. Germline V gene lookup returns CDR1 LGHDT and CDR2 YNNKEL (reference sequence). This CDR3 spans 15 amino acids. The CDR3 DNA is TGTGCCAGCAGCCAGACCGGGACCTACACCGGGGAGCTGTTTTTT. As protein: CASSQTGTYTGELFF.

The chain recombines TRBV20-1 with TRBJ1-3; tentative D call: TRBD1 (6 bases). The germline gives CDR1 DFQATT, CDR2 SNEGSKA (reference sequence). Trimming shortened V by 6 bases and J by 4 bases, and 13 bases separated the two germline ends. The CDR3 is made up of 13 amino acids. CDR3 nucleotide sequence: TGCAGTGCCTTTTACAGGGCCGGAAACACCATATATTTT. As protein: CSAFYRAGNTIYF.

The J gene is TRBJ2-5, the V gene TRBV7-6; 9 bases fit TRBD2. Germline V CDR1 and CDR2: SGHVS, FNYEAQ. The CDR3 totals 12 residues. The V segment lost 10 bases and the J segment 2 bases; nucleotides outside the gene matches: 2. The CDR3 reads CATSGIQETQYF. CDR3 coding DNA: TGTGCCACTAGCGGGATTCAAGAGACCCAGTACTTC.

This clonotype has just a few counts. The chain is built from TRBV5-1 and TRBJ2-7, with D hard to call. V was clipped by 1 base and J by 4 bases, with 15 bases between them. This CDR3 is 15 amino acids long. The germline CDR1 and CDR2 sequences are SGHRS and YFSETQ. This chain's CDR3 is CASSLLGYQDYEQYF. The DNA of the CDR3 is TGCGCCAGCAGCTTGCTAGGCTACCAGGATTACGAGCAGTACTTC.

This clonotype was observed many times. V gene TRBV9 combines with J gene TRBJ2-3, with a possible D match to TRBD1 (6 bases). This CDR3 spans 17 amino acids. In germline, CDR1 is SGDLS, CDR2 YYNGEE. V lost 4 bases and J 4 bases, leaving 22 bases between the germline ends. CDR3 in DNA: TGTGCCAGCAGCTTAAGCCTCAGGGGTCTCGGTGCAGATACGCAGTATTTT. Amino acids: CASSLSLRGLGADTQYF.

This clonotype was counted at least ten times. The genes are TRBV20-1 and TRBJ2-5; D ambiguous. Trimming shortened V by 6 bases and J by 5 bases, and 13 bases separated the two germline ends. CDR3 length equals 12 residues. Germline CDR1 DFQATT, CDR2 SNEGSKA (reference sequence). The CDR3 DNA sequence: TGCAGTGCCCTACTATCCTGGGAGACCCAGTACTTC. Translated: CSALLSWETQYF.

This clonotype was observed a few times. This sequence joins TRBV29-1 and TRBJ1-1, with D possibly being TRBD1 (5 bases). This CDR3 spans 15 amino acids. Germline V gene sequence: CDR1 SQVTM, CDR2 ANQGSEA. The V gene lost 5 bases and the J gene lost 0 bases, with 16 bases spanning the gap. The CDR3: CSVNSRVVLNTEAFF. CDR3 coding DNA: TGCAGCGTTAACAGCAGGGTGGTCCTGAACACTGAAGCTTTCTTT.

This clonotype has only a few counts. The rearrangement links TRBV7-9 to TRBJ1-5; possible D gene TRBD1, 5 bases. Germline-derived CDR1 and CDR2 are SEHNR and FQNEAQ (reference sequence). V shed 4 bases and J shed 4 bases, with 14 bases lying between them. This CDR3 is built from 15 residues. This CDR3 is CASSSQGERNQPQHF. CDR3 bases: TGTGCCAGCAGCTCCCAGGGTGAGAGAAATCAGCCCCAGCATTTT.

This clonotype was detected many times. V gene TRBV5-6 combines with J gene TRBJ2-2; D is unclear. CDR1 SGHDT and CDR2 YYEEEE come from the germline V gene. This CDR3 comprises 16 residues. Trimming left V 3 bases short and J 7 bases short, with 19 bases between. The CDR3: CASSSRVESFFGELFF. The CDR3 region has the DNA TGTGCCAGCAGCTCAAGGGTCGAGTCGTTTTTCGGGGAGCTGTTTTTT.

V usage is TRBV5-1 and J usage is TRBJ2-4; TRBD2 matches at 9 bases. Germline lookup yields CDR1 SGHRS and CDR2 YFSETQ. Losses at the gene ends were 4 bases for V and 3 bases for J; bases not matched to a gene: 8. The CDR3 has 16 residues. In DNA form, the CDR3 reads TGCGCCAGCAGCAGACTAGCGGAGGGGGGCAAAAACATTCAGTACTTC. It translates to CASSRLAEGGKNIQYF. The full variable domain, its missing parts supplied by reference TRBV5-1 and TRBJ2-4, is KAGVTQTPRYLIKTRGQQVTLSCSPISGHRSVSWYQQTPGQGLQFLFEYFSETQRNKGNFPGRFSGRQFSNSRSEMNVSTLELGDSALYLCASSRLAEGGKNIQYFGAGTRLSVL.

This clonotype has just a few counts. The CDR3 DNA reads TGTGCCAGCAGTTCAAATTACAGGGGAGGAGGTGAAAAACTGTTTTTT. Translated, it gives CASSSNYRGGGEKLFF. The chain recombines TRBV6-5 with TRBJ1-4, with TRBD1 identical over 7 bases. CDR1 is MNHEY, CDR2 SVGAGI, per germline. The trim removed 4 bases at V and 7 bases at J, leaving 12 bases unmatched. The CDR3 spans 16 residues.

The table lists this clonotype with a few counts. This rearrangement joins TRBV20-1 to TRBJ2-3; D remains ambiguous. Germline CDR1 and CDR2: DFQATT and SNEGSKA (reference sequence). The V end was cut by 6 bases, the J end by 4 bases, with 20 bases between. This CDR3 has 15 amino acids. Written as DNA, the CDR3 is TGCAGTGCCCCGATCACGCTGATAGGGCCAGATACGCAGTATTTT. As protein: CSAPITLIGPDTQYF.

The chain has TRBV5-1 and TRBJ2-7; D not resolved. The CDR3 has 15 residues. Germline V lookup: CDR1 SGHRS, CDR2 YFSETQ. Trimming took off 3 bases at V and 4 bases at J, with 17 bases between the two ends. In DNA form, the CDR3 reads TGCGCCAGCAGCTACAACCGGGCCGCACAATACGAGCAGTACTTC. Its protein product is CASSYNRAAQYEQYF.

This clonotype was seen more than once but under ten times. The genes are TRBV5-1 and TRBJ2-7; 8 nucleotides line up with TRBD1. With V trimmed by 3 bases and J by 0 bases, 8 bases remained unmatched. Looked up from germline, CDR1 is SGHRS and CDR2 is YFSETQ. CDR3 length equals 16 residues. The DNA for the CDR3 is TGCGCCAGCAGCTCCCGACAGGGGCAGTTCTCCTACGAGCAGTACTTC. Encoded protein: CASSSRQGQFSYEQYF.

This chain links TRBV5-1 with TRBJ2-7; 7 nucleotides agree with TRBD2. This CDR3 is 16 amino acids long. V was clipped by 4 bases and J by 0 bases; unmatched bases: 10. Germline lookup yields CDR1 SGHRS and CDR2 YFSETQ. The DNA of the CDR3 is TGCGCCAGCAGCCCGGAAAGCGGGGCTTCCTCCTACGAGCAGTACTTC. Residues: CASSPESGASSYEQYF.

The CDR3: CASSSIRTGELFF. Written as DNA, the CDR3 is TGTGCCAGCAGCTCCATAAGGACCGGGGAGCTGTTTTTT. The genes are TRBV11-2 and TRBJ2-2; D is ambiguous. The CDR3 is made up of 13 amino acids. The germline V and J ends were trimmed by 4 bases and 5 bases, with 8 bases remaining between them. Germline-derived CDR1 and CDR2 are SGHAT and FQNNGV.

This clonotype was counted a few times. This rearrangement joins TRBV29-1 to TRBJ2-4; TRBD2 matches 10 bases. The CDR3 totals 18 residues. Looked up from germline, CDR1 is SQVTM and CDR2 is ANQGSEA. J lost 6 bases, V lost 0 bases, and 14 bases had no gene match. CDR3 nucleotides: TGCAGCGTTGAAGATCGGGCTAGCGGGAGAGAGATCGGAAACATTCAGTACTTC. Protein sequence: CSVEDRASGREIGNIQYF.

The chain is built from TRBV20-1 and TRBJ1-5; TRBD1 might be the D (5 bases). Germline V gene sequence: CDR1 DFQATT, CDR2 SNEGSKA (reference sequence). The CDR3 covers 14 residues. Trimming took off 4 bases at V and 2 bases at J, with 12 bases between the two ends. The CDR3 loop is CSANPGRGNQPQHF. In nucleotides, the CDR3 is TGCAGTGCTAACCCAGGGCGCGGCAATCAGCCCCAGCATTTT.

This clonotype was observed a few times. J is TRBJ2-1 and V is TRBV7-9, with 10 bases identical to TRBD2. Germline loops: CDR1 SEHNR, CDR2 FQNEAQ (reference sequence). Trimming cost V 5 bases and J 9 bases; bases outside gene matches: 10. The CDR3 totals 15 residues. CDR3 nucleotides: TGTGCCAGCAGCGGAGCGGGAGGGCCTTTCAGTGAGCAGTTCTTC. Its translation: CASSGAGGPFSEQFF.

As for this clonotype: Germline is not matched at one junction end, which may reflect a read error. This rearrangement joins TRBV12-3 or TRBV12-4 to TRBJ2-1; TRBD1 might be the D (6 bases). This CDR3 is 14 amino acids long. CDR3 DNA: TGTGCCAGCAGTTTTGCAATATTCTACCCCGGACAGATCTTC. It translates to CASSFAIFYPGQIF.

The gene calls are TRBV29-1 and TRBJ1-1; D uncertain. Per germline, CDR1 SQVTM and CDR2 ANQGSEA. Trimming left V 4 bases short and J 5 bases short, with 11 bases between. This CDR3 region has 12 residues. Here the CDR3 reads CSVGATGTEAFF. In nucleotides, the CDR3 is TGCAGCGTTGGGGCAACTGGGACTGAAGCTTTCTTT.

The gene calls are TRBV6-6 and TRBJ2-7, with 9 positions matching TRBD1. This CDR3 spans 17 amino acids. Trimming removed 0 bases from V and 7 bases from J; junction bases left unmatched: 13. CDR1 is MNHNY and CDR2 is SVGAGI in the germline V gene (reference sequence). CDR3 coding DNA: TGTGCCAGCAGTTACTCGACAGGGGGACGGGGCCTGAGGGAGCAGTACTTC. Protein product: CASSYSTGGRGLREQYF.

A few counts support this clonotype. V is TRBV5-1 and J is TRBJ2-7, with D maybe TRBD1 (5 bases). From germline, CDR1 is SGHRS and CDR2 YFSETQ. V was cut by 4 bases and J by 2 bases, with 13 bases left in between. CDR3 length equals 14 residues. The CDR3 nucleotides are TGCGCCAGCAGCCCTACCGACAGACCCTACGAGCAGTACTTC. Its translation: CASSPTDRPYEQYF.

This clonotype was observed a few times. The CDR3 loop is CAISGGSGYNEQFF. The CDR3, as DNA: TGTGCCATCAGTGGTGGTAGCGGATACAATGAGCAGTTCTTC. This chain connects TRBV10-3 to TRBJ2-1, with D maybe TRBD2 (6 bases). Germline V gene sequence: CDR1 ENHRY, CDR2 SYGVKD. This CDR3 comprises 14 residues. V was clipped by 4 bases and J by 4 bases, with 11 bases between them.

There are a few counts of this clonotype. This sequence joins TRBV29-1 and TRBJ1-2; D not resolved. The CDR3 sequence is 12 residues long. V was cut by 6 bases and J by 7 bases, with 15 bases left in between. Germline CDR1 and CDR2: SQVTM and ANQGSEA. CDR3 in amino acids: CSVSVGRAGYTF. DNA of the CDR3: TGCAGCGTCTCGGTGGGGAGGGCTGGCTACACCTTC.